This TCR beta chain is from a study of blood T cell repertoires in COVID-19. Background on the study: Material from acute and convalescent COVID-19 was sourced from the United States, Italy and Spain. Nucleic acid was either cDNA or gDNA, and it came from T cells, B-cell-depleted T cells, or PBMCs.

Per the original methods: Reference gene primer amplification yielded estimated nucleated cell counts. Method: immunoSEQ multiplex PCR; TCRdb's copy keeps in-frame clones and lacks some. From that table come the V and J calls and clone size; the DNA was used to work out D and trimming. The repertoire has approximately 12,000 clones, around 85% of them found once; the top ten carry more than 5%. Germline values: CDR1 MNHEY, CDR2 SVGAGI. This CDR3 has 15 residues. Trimming took off 5 bases at V and 2 bases at J, with 12 bases between the two ends. This TCR came from a human donor in a cohort sampled during active COVID-19. Sequenced input: peripheral blood. The chain carries TRBV6-5 and TRBJ2-2, with no clear D. CDR3 DNA: TGTGCCAGCAGTAACCGGGTCCTAAACACCGGGGAGCTGTTTTTT. Translated, it gives CASSNRVLNTGELFF.